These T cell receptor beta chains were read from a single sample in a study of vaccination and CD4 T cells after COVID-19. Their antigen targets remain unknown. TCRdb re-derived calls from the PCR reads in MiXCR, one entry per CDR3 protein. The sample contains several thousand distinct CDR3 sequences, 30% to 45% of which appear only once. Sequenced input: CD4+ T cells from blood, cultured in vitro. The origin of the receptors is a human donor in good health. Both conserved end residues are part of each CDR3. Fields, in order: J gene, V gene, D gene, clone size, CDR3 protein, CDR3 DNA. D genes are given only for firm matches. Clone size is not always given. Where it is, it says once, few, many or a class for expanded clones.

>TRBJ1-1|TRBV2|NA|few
CASTPGGGLYTEAFF
TGTGCCAGCACCCCCGGGGGGGGTCTGTACACTGAAGCTTTCTTT
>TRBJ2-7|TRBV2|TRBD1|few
CASMEQGPSYEQYF
TGTGCCAGCATGGAACAGGGGCCATCCTACGAGCAGTACTTC
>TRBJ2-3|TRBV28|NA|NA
CASNPNRADTQYF
TGTGCCAGCAACCCTAACCGCGCAGATACGCAGTATTTT
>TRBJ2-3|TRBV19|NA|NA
CASSILGSTDTQYF
TGTGCCAGTAGTATCTTAGGAAGCACAGATACGCAGTATTTT
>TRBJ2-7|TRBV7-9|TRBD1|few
CASSERGPSYEQYF
TGTGCCAGCAGCGAGAGGGGGCCGTCCTACGAGCAGTACTTC
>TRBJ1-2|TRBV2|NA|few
CASSGRRGSYGYTF
TGTGCCAGCAGCGGCCGCCGCGGTAGCTATGGCTACACCTTC
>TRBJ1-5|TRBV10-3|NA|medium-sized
CAISLGVGQPQHF
TGTGCCATCAGCCTCGGGGTTGGGCAGCCCCAGCATTTT
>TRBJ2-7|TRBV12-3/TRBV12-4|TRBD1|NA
CASSLDRGDYEQYF
TGTGCCAGCAGTCTCGACAGGGGTGACTACGAGCAGTACTTC
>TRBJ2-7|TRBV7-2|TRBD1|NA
CASSVDRGAYEQYF
TGTGCCAGCAGTGTGGACAGGGGGGCCTACGAGCAGTACTTC
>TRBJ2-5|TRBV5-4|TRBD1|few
CASSRDREETQYF
TGTGCCAGCAGCCGGGACAGGGAAGAGACCCAGTACTTC
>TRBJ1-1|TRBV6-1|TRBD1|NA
CASKLQGADTEAFF
TGTGCCAGCAAACTACAGGGGGCCGACACTGAAGCTTTCTTT
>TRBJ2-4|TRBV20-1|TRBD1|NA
CSARAERGQGTKNIQYF
TGCAGTGCTAGAGCGGAGAGGGGACAGGGGACCAAAAACATTCAGTACTTC
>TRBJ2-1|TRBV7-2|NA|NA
CASSLVGLSSYNEQFF
TGTGCCAGCAGCTTAGTCGGGCTTAGCTCCTACAATGAGCAGTTCTTC
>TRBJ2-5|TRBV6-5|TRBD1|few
CASSSSPGQGQETQYF
TGTGCCAGCAGTTCGTCTCCGGGACAGGGACAAGAGACCCAGTACTTC
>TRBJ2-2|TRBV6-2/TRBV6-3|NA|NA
CASSSDTGELFF
TGTGCCAGCAGTTCCGACACCGGGGAGCTGTTTTTT
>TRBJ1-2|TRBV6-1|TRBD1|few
CASSRTGNYGYTF
TGTGCCAGCAGTCGGACAGGGAACTATGGCTACACCTTC
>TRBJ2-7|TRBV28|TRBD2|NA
CASRGGYEQYF
TGTGCCAGCAGGGGAGGGTACGAGCAGTACTTC
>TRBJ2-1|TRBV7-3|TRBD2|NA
CASSRSGSSLGNEQFF
TGTGCCAGCAGCCGTAGCGGGAGTAGTCTTGGCAATGAGCAGTTCTTC
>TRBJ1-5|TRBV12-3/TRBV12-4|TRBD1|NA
CASSLSTGEQPQHF
TGTGCCAGCAGTTTATCAACAGGGGAGCAGCCCCAGCATTTT
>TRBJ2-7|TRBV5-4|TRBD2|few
CASSLLTSGSYEQYF
TGTGCCAGCAGCTTGCTTACTAGCGGGTCCTACGAGCAGTACTTC
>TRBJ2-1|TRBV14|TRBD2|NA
CASSQTLLAGGYYNEQFF
TGTGCCAGCAGCCAAACCCTTTTAGCGGGAGGTTACTACAATGAGCAGTTCTTC
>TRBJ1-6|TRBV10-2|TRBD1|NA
CASSGTGNNSPLHF
TGCGCCAGCAGTGGGACAGGGAATAATTCACCCCTCCACTTT
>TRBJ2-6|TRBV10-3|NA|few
CAISESSAGANVLTF
TGTGCCATCAGTGAGTCCTCGGCTGGAGCCAACGTCCTGACTTTC
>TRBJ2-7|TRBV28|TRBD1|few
CASSLSGTGMGEQYF
TGTGCCAGCAGTTTGTCCGGGACAGGGATGGGCGAGCAGTACTTC
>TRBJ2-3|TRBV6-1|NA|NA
CASSVPPTADTQYF
TGTGCCAGCAGTGTTCCCCCGACGGCAGATACGCAGTATTTT
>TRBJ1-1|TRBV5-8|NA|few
CASSHGGLEAFF
TGTGCCAGCAGCCATGGGGGCCTCGAAGCTTTCTTT
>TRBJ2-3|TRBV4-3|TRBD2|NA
CASSQDGAGGRTDTQYF
TGCGCCAGCAGCCAAGATGGGGCGGGAGGTCGCACAGATACGCAGTATTTT
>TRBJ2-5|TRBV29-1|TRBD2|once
CSVASGHQETQYF
TGCAGCGTGGCTAGCGGCCACCAAGAGACCCAGTACTTC
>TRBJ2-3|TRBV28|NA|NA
CASRTAMREATDTQYF
TGTGCCAGCAGAACCGCTATGAGAGAGGCCACAGATACGCAGTATTTT
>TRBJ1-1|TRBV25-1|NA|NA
CASSELNGYTEAFF
TGTGCCAGCAGTGAATTGAACGGATACACTGAAGCTTTCTTT
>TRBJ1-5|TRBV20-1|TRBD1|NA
CSAARTGFKIQPQHF
TGCAGTGCTGCCCGGACAGGGTTCAAGATTCAGCCCCAGCATTTT
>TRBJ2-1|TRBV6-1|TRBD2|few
CAAGAYNEQFF
TGTGCCGCGGGAGCCTACAATGAGCAGTTCTTC
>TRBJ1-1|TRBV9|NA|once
CASSVNLNTEAFF
TGTGCCAGCAGCGTAAATCTGAACACTGAAGCTTTCTTT
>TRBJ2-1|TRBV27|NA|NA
CASSLIGNEQFF
TGTGCCAGCAGTTTAATTGGGAATGAGCAGTTCTTC
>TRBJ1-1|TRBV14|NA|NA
CASSFNLNTEAFF
TGTGCCAGCAGCTTTAACTTGAACACTGAAGCTTTCTTT
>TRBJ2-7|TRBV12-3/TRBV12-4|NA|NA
CASSLDPSTVNEQYF
TGTGCCAGCAGTTTAGATCCCTCGACTGTTAACGAGCAGTACTTC
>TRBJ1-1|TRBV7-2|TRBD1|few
CASSQGGRTEAFF
TGTGCCAGCAGTCAGGGGGGGAGGACTGAAGCTTTCTTT
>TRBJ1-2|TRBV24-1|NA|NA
CATSEGLYRYTF
TGTGCCACCAGTGAAGGGCTTTATCGCTACACCTTC
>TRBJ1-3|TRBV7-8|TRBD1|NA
CASRAGQGQNTIYF
TGTGCCAGCAGAGCGGGACAGGGGCAAAACACCATATATTTT
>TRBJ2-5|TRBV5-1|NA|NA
CASSLAGTKETQYF
TGCGCCAGCAGCTTGGCCGGGACAAAAGAGACCCAGTACTTC
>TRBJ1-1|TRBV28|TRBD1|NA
CASRLEDRGPFF
TGTGCCAGCAGACTTGAGGACAGGGGTCCTTTCTTT